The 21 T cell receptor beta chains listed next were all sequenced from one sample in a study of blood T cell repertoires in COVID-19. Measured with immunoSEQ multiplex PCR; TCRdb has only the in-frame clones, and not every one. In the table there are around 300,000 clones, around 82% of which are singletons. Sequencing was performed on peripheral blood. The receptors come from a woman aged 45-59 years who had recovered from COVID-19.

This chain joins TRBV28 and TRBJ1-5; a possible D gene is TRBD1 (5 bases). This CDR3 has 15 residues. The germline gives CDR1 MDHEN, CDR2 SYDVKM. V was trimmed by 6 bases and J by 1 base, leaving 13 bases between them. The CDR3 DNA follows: TGTGCCAGCAGCGGGGGATCAGGGAGCAATCAGCCCCAGCATTTT. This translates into CASSGGSGSNQPQHF. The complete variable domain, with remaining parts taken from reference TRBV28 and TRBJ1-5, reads DVKVTQSSRYLVKRTGEKVFLECVQDMDHENMFWYRQDPGLGLRLIYFSYDVKMKEKGDIPEGYSVSREKKERFSLILESASTNQTSMYLCASSGGSGSNQPQHFGDGTRLSIL.

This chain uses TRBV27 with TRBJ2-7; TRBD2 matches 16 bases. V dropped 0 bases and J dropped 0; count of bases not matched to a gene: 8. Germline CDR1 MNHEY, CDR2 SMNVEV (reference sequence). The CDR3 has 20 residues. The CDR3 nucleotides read TGTGCCAGCAGTTTATCGAGGGGGACTAGCGGGAGGGGTAACTCCTACGAGCAGTACTTC. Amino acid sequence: CASSLSRGTSGRGNSYEQYF.

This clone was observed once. CDR3: CASSLVTDLYYGYTF. In nucleotides, the CDR3 is TGTGCCAGCAGCTTGGTTACAGACCTATACTATGGCTACACCTTC. The chain joins TRBV5-4 to TRBJ1-2; D is unresolved. The CDR3 spans 15 residues. Trimming took off 0 bases at V and 3 bases at J, with 12 bases between the two ends. Germline CDR1 reads SGHNT; CDR2 reads YYREEE (reference sequence).

This CDR3 is CASSNIQGVDYEQYF. The CDR3 DNA follows: TGTGCCAGTAGTAATATACAGGGGGTGGACTACGAGCAGTACTTC. The chain uses TRBV19 and TRBJ2-7; 8 bases line up with TRBD1. Germline CDR1 LNHDA, CDR2 SQIVND (reference sequence). The V gene end was trimmed by 4 bases and the J gene end by 3 bases; junction bases not matched to a gene: 8. This CDR3 has 15 amino acids.

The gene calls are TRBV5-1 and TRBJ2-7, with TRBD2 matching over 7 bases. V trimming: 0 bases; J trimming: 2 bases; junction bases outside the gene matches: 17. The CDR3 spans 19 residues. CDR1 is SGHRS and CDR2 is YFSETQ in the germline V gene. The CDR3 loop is CASSLDPSRAQGRAYEQYF. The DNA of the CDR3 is TGCGCCAGCAGCTTGGACCCTTCGCGGGCCCAAGGGAGGGCCTACGAGCAGTACTTC.

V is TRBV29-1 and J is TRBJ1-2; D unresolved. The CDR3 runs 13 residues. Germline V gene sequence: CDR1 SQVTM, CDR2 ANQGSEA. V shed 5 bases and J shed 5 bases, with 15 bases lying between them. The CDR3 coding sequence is TGCAGCGTTTCTAACACCATCGGGTATGGCTACACCTTC. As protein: CSVSNTIGYGYTF.

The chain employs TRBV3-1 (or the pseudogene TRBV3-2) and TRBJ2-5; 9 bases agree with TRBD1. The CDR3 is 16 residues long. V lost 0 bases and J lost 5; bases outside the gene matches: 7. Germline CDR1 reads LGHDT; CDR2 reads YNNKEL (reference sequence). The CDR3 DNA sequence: TGTGCCAGCAGCCAAGATCGACAGGGGGAGGTGGAGACCCAGTACTTC. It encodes CASSQDRQGEVETQYF.

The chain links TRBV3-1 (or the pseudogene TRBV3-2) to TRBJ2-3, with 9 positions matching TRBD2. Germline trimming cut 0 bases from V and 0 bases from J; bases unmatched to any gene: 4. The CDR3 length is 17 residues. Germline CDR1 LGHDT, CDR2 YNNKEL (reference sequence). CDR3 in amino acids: CASSQEAGGPSTDTQYF. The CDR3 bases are TGTGCCAGCAGCCAAGAAGCGGGGGGCCCTAGCACAGATACGCAGTATTTT.

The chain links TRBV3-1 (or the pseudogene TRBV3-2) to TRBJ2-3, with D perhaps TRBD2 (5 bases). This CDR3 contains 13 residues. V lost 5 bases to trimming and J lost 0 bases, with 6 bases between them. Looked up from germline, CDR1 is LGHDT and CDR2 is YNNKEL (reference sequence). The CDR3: CASSSSSTDTQYF. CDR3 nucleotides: TGTGCCAGCAGCTCTAGCAGCACAGATACGCAGTATTTT.

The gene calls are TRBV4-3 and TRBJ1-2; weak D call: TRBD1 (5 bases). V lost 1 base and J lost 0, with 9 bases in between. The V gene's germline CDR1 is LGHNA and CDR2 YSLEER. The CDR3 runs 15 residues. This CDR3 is CASSQAPTANYGYTF. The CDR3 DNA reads TGCGCCAGCAGCCAAGCTCCGACAGCTAACTATGGCTACACCTTC.

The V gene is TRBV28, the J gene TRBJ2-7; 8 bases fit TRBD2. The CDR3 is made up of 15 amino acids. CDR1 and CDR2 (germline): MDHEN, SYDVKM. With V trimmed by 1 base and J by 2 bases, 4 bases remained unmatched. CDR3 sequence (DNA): TGTGCCAGCAGTTTATTGGCGGGAGGAACCTACGAGCAGTACTTC. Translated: CASSLLAGGTYEQYF.

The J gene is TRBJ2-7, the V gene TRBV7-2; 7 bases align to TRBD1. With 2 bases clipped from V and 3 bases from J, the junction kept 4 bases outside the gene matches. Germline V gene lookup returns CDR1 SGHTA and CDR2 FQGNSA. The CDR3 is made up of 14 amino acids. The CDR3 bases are TGTGCCAGCAGCTTAACAGGGGCAGGCTACGAGCAGTACTTC. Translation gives CASSLTGAGYEQYF.

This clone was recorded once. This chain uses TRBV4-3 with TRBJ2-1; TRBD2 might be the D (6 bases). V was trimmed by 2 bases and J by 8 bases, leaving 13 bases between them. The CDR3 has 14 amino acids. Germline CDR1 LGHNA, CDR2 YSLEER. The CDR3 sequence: CASSQWSSVDEQFF. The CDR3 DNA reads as TGCGCCAGCAGCCAATGGTCTAGCGTTGATGAGCAGTTCTTC.

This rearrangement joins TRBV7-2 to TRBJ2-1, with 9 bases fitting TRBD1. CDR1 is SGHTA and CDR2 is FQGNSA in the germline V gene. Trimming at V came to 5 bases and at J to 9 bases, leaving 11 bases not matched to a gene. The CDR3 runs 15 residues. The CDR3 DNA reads TGTGCCAGCAGCGTGGGGACAGGGAGAGAGGGTGAGCAGTTCTTC. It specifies CASSVGTGREGEQFF.

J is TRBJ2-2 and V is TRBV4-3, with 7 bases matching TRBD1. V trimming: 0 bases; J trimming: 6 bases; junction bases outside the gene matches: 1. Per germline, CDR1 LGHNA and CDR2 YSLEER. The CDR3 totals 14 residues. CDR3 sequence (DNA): TGCGCCAGCAGCCAAGACACAGGGGCCGGGGAGCTGTTTTTT. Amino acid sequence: CASSQDTGAGELFF.

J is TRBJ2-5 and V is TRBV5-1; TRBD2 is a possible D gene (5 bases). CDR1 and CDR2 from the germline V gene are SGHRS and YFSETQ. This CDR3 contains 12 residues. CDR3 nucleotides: TGCTTATCCGGGCGGGTAAAAGAGACCCAGTACTTC. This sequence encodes CLSGRVKETQYF.

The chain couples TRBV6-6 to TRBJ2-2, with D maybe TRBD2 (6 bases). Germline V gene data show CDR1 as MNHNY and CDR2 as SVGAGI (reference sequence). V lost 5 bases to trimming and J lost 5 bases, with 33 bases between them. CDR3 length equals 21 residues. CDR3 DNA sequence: TGTGCCAGCAGTCCAAAGGTCCCCGGGACCGTCTTCCGGAGGGATACCGGGGAGCTGTTTTTT. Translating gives CASSPKVPGTVFRRDTGELFF.

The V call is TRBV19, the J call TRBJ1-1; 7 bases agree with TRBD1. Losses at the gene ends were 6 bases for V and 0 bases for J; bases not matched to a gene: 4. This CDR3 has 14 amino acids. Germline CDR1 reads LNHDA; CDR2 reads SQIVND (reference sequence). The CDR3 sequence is CASRGDSMNTEAFF. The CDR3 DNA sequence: TGTGCCAGTAGGGGGGACAGCATGAACACTGAAGCTTTCTTT.

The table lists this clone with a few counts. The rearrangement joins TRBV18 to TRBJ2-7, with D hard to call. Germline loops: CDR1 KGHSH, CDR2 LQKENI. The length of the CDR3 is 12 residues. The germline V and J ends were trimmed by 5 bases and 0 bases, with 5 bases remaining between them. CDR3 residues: CASSDSSYEQYF. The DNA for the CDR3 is TGTGCCAGCTCAGACTCCTCCTACGAGCAGTACTTC.

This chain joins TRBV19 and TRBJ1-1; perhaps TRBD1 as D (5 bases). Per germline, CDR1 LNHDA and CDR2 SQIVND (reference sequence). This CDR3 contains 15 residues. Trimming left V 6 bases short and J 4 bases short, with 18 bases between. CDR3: CASRGAGGQSTEAFF. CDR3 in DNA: TGTGCCAGTAGAGGGGCCGGGGGTCAGAGCACTGAAGCTTTCTTT.

CDR3 loop: CASSTGATGHEQFF. CDR3 nucleotide sequence: TGTGCCAGTAGTACAGGGGCGACAGGGCATGAGCAGTTCTTC. The chain employs TRBV19 and TRBJ2-1, with 7 bases aligning to TRBD1. The CDR3 is 14 residues long. Per the germline V gene, CDR1 is LNHDA and CDR2 is SQIVND (reference sequence). With V trimmed by 4 bases and J by 8 bases, 8 bases remained unmatched. Variable domain in full (rest from reference TRBV19 and TRBJ2-1): DGGITQSPKYLFRKEGQNVTLSCEQNLNHDAMYWYRQDPGQGLRLIYYSQIVNDFQKGDIAEGYSVSREKKESFPLTVTSAQKNPTAFYLCASSTGATGHEQFFGPGTRLTVL.